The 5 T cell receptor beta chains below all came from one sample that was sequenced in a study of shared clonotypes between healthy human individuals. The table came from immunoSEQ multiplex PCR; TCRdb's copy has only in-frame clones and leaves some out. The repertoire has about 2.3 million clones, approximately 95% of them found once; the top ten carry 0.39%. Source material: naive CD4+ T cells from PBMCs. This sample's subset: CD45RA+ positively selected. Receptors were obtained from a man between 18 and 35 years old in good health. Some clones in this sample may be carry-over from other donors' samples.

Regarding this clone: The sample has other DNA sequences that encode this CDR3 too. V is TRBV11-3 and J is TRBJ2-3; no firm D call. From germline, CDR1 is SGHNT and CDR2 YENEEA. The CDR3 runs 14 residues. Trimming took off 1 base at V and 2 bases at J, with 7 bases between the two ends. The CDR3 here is CASSLGGSTDTQYF. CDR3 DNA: TGTGCCAGCAGCTTAGGCGGATCCACAGATACGCAGTATTTT.

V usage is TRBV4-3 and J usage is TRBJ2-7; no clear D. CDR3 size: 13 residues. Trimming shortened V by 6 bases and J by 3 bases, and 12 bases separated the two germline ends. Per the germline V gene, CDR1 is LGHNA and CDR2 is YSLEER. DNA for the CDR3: TGCGCCAGCAGTTACAGTAGGGACTACGAGCAGTACTTC. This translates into CASSYSRDYEQYF.

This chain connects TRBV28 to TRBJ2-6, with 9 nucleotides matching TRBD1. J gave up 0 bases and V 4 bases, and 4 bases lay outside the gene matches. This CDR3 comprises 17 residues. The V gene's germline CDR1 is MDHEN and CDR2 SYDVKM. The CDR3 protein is CASSSRTGASGANVLTF. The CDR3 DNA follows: TGTGCCAGCAGTTCGCGGACAGGGGCCTCTGGGGCCAACGTCCTGACTTTC.

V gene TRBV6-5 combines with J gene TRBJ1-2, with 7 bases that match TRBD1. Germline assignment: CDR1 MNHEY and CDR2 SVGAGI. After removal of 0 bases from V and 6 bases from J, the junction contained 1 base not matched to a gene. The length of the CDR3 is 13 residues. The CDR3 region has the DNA TGTGCCAGCAGTTACTCGACAGGGCATGGCTACACCTTC. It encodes CASSYSTGHGYTF.

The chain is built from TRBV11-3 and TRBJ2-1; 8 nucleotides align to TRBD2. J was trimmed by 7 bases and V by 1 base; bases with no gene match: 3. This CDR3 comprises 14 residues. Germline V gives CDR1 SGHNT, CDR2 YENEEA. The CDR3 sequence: CASSLAGGVNEQFF. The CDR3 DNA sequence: TGTGCCAGCAGCTTAGCCGGGGGGGTAAATGAGCAGTTCTTC.